This passage covers 32 T cell receptor beta chains from one sample sequenced in a study of blood T cell repertoires in COVID-19. Only in-frame clones appear in the TCRdb table, and some are missing; sequencing was by immunoSEQ multiplex PCR. Counted here are 140,000 to 150,000 clones, 80% to 90% occurring once; the ten biggest clones make up about 4.4%. Sequenced input: PBMCs or T cells enriched from blood (not recorded which). All receptors derive from a man aged 50 to 59 who had recovered from COVID-19.

CDR3 amino acids: CASSQTTGSDTQYF. For the CDR3, the DNA is TGTGCCAGCAGCCAGACTACGGGGTCAGATACGCAGTATTTT. The chain is built from TRBV5-5 and TRBJ2-3; D possibly corresponds to TRBD2 (5 bases). CDR1 and CDR2 from the germline V gene are SGHKS and YYEKEE (reference sequence). CDR3 length: 14 residues. V shed 4 bases and J shed 4 bases, with 13 bases lying between them.

The CDR3 sequence: CASNPRQYSYEQYF. The CDR3 DNA reads as TGTGCCAGCAACCCGAGACAGTATTCCTACGAGCAGTACTTC. The rearrangement joins TRBV2 to TRBJ2-7; perhaps TRBD1 as D (5 bases). The CDR3 has 14 amino acids. Per germline, CDR1 SNHLY and CDR2 FYNNEI. Trimming stripped 7 bases from V and 1 base from J, with 14 bases between.

V usage is TRBV5-1 and J usage is TRBJ2-3, with TRBD2 identical over 11 bases. The junction had 3 bases not matched to a gene; V was cut back by 5 bases and J by 1 base. This CDR3 contains 15 residues. Germline assignment: CDR1 SGHRS and CDR2 YFSETQ. The CDR3 loop is CASRTSGAGTDTQYF. The CDR3 nucleotides read TGCGCCAGCAGGACTAGCGGGGCCGGCACAGATACGCAGTATTTT. Using reference TRBV5-1 and TRBJ2-3 for the parts outside the CDR3, the full variable domain is KAGVTQTPRYLIKTRGQQVTLSCSPISGHRSVSWYQQTPGQGLQFLFEYFSETQRNKGNFPGRFSGRQFSNSRSEMNVSTLELGDSALYLCASRTSGAGTDTQYFGPGTRLTVL.

The rearrangement links TRBV5-1 to TRBJ2-2, with 11 bases fitting TRBD2. This CDR3 has 15 amino acids. Germline V gene data show CDR1 as SGHRS and CDR2 as YFSETQ. The V segment lost 4 bases and the J segment 3 bases; nucleotides outside the gene matches: 2. The CDR3 spells CASSKLAGDTGELFF. The CDR3 coding sequence is TGCGCCAGCAGCAAACTAGCGGGAGACACCGGGGAGCTGTTTTTT.

V is TRBV30 and J is TRBJ1-3; D ambiguous. Germline V gene lookup returns CDR1 GTSNPN and CDR2 SVGIG (reference sequence). V lost 0 bases and J lost 0, with 9 bases in between. The CDR3 is 15 residues long. The CDR3 reads CAWSVGRSSGNTIYF. CDR3 bases: TGTGCCTGGAGTGTAGGTCGGAGCTCTGGAAACACCATATATTTT.

The rearrangement links TRBV7-2 to TRBJ2-3; D is unclear. Per germline, CDR1 SGHTA and CDR2 FQGNSA. V gave up 5 bases and J gave up 5 bases, with 8 bases separating them. CDR3 size: 12 residues. As DNA, the CDR3 is TGTGCCAGCAGCCTGTACATAGATACGCAGTATTTT. Encoded protein: CASSLYIDTQYF.

The CDR3 region has the DNA TGTGCCAGTTGGGCAGGGTATAATTCACCCCTCCACTTT. Residues: CASWAGYNSPLHF. V gene TRBV6-5 combines with J gene TRBJ1-6; possibly TRBD1 for D (5 bases). CDR3 length: 13 amino acids. Deletions cut 9 bases from V and 4 bases from J, with 10 bases between. CDR1 and CDR2 (germline): MNHEY, SVGAGI.

This rearrangement joins TRBV5-1 to TRBJ1-2; D not resolved. The V end lost 4 bases, the J end lost 8 bases, and 12 bases lay between the germline ends. Looked up from germline, CDR1 is SGHRS and CDR2 is YFSETQ. The CDR3 covers 12 residues. CDR3 in amino acids: CASSAEGNGYTF. CDR3 DNA sequence: TGCGCCAGCAGCGCCGAGGGTAACGGCTACACCTTC.

The chain joins TRBV5-1 to TRBJ1-2; 8 bases are a match to TRBD1. Per germline, CDR1 SGHRS and CDR2 YFSETQ. The CDR3 consists of 13 residues. V lost 6 bases to trimming and J lost 8 bases; unmatched junction nucleotides: 9. CDR3 in DNA: TGCGCCAGCAAAAACCAGGGGGCGGAAGGCTACACCTTC. This translates into CASKNQGAEGYTF.

This clone was counted only a few times. The V and J genes are TRBV5-1 and TRBJ1-2, with TRBD1 matching over 10 bases. With 0 bases clipped from V and 4 bases from J, the junction kept 6 bases outside the gene matches. This CDR3 spans 16 amino acids. In germline, CDR1 is SGHRS, CDR2 YFSETQ. Here the CDR3 reads CASSLAGTGVSYGYTF. The CDR3 nucleotides are TGCGCCAGCAGCTTGGCCGGGACAGGGGTGAGCTATGGCTACACCTTC.

This clone was seen only a few times. Other DNA sequences in this specimen translate into the identical CDR3. The V call is TRBV11-2, the J call TRBJ2-1, with TRBD2 identical over 7 bases. Germline lookup yields CDR1 SGHAT and CDR2 FQNNGV. The ends lost 2 bases at V and 0 bases at J; junction bases unmatched: 4. This CDR3 is 16 amino acids long. The DNA of the CDR3 is TGTGCCAGCAGCTTATCTGGCGGGAGCTCCTACAATGAGCAGTTCTTC. This sequence encodes CASSLSGGSSYNEQFF.

The chain joins TRBV18 to TRBJ1-3; a weak D match, TRBD1 (6 bases). The CDR3 is 14 amino acids. The V end lost 3 bases, the J end lost 8 bases, and 14 bases lay between the germline ends. Germline loops: CDR1 KGHSH, CDR2 LQKENI. In DNA, the CDR3 is TGTGCCAGCTCACCGAACCCAGGGGTAGACACCATATATTTT. Translation: CASSPNPGVDTIYF.

The chain uses TRBV18 and TRBJ2-7; D call uncertain. CDR1 is KGHSH and CDR2 is LQKENI in the germline V gene. V was shortened by 6 bases and J by 7 bases, with 10 bases between the two germline ends. The CDR3 sequence is 11 residues long. The chain's CDR3 is CASSGLGEQYF. The CDR3 DNA reads TGTGCCAGCTCCGGGTTAGGTGAGCAGTACTTC. The full variable domain, rest sourced from reference TRBV18 and TRBJ2-7, is NAGVMQNPRHLVRRRGQEARLRCSPMKGHSHVYWYRQLPEEGLKFMVYLQKENIIDESGMPKERFSAEFPKEGPSILRIQQVVRGDSAAYFCASSGLGEQYFGPGTRLTVT.

This chain uses TRBV21-1 with TRBJ2-7; TRBD1 is the table's D call, not checked against the DNA. TRBV21-1 is flagged as a pseudogene. The CDR3 spans 16 residues. The CDR3 DNA reads TGTGCCAGCAGCAAATCTATTTTCGACAGACCCTACGAGCAGTACGTC. It is translated as CASSKSIFDRPYEQYV.

This clone was counted a few times. The sample carries other DNA sequences with the same CDR3. The gene calls are TRBV6-2 or TRBV6-3 and TRBJ1-1, with D maybe TRBD1 (5 bases). V was trimmed by 5 bases and J by 1 base, leaving 11 bases between them. This CDR3 is built from 14 residues. Germline CDR1 reads MNHEY; CDR2 reads SVGEGT. The CDR3 loop reads CASSRTGENTEAFF. The CDR3 DNA sequence: TGTGCCAGCAGTCGTACAGGAGAGAACACTGAAGCTTTCTTT.

J is TRBJ2-5 and V is TRBV2, with 12 bases that match TRBD2. Germline V gives CDR1 SNHLY, CDR2 FYNNEI. There are 16 residues in the CDR3. With V trimmed by 7 bases and J by 0 bases, 6 bases remained unmatched. The CDR3 region has the DNA TGTGCCAGCACCCCTGGACTAGCGGGGAACCAAGAGACCCAGTACTTC. Translating it yields CASTPGLAGNQETQYF. The variable domain in full, completed from reference TRBV2 and TRBJ2-5, reads EPEVTQTPSHQVTQMGQEVILRCVPISNHLYFYWYRQILGQKVEFLVSFYNNEISEKSEIFDDQFSVERPDGSNFTLKIRSTKLEDSAMYFCASTPGLAGNQETQYFGPGTRLLVL.

The V and J genes are TRBV5-1 and TRBJ2-2; the D is unclear. Germline values: CDR1 SGHRS, CDR2 YFSETQ. V was shortened by 4 bases and J by 6 bases, with 7 bases between the two germline ends. The CDR3 totals 12 residues. The CDR3 nucleotides are TGCGCCAGCAGCCCATTAGCCGGGGAGCTGTTTTTT. Translation: CASSPLAGELFF.

The rearrangement links TRBV5-5 to TRBJ2-1; 13 nucleotides match TRBD2. V was clipped by 4 bases and J by 6 bases; unmatched bases: 4. The CDR3 totals 15 residues. CDR1 and CDR2 from the germline V gene are SGHKS and YYEKEE (reference sequence). The CDR3 DNA is TGTGCCAGCAGCCTGGGACTAGCGGGAACCAATGAGCAGTTCTTC. Its protein product is CASSLGLAGTNEQFF.

This clone is a singleton in its sample. The V gene is TRBV7-9, the J gene TRBJ2-7, with D possibly TRBD2 on 6 matching bases. With 5 bases removed from V and 6 bases from J, the gap between germline ends came to 20 bases. The CDR3 has 15 residues. Germline lookup yields CDR1 SEHNR and CDR2 FQNEAQ (reference sequence). Here the CDR3 DNA reads TGTGCCAGCAGCGGCGGCGGAGGGACGGTTGCCGAGCAGTACTTC. It specifies CASSGGGGTVAEQYF.

The chain has TRBV10-3 and TRBJ1-3; D remains unclear. The germline V gene has CDR1 ENHRY and CDR2 SYGVKD. The CDR3 is 14 residues long. V lost 11 bases to trimming and J lost 0 bases, with 14 bases between them. The CDR3 region has the DNA TGTGCCTCCCAACCTCAGGTCTCTGGAAACACCATATATTTT. It translates to CASQPQVSGNTIYF.

This clone is a singleton in its sample. The chain carries TRBV19 and TRBJ2-2, with 7 bases identical to TRBD1. The CDR3 sequence is 13 residues long. Losses at the gene ends were 4 bases for V and 6 bases for J; bases not matched to a gene: 2. Germline assignment: CDR1 LNHDA and CDR2 SQIVND (reference sequence). CDR3 DNA: TGTGCCAGTAGTAAACAGGGGTCCGGGGAGCTGTTTTTT. Translated, it gives CASSKQGSGELFF.

This chain joins TRBV7-8 and TRBJ1-2; 8 bases map to TRBD1. Germline V gives CDR1 SGHVS, CDR2 FQNEAQ. The CDR3 has 13 residues. J gave up 3 bases and V 4 bases, and 1 base lay outside the gene matches. The DNA of the CDR3 is TGTGCCAGCAGCTCGGACAGGGACTATGGCTACACCTTC. Its protein is CASSSDRDYGYTF.

This chain connects TRBV5-4 to TRBJ2-1, with 14 nucleotides matching TRBD2. V lost 4 bases and J lost 4; bases outside the gene matches: 7. Germline CDR1 SGHNT, CDR2 YYREEE (reference sequence). The CDR3 consists of 17 residues. The CDR3 DNA reads TGTGCCAGCAGCCGAGGGACTAGCGGGAGATCATACAATGAGCAGTTCTTC. This gives the protein CASSRGTSGRSYNEQFF.

This clone was seen a single time. CDR3 sequence reads: CASSPRPGRYYGYTF. The DNA for the CDR3 is TGTGCCAGCAGCCCCCGCCCCGGGAGGTACTATGGCTACACCTTC. V is TRBV28 and J is TRBJ1-2; D remains unclear. The CDR3 runs to 15 residues. The germline gives CDR1 MDHEN, CDR2 SYDVKM. The V end was cut by 6 bases, the J end by 3 bases, with 17 bases between.

V and J are TRBV7-3 and TRBJ1-1; TRBD1 might be the D (5 bases). The CDR3 runs 14 residues. The V gene's germline CDR1 is SGHTA and CDR2 FQGTGA. The V and J ends lost 2 bases and 1 base respectively, with 8 bases between them. The CDR3 here is CASSLGDRNTEAFF. The CDR3 nucleotides read TGTGCCAGCAGCTTAGGCGACAGGAACACTGAAGCTTTCTTT.

The rearrangement links TRBV4-3 to TRBJ1-2, with D possibly TRBD1 on 5 matching bases. Trimming pared 0 bases from V and 4 bases from J, leaving 12 bases between. Germline V gene lookup returns CDR1 LGHNA and CDR2 YSLEER. This CDR3 has 15 residues. CDR3: CASSQDLVGAYGYTF. The DNA for the CDR3 is TGCGCCAGCAGCCAAGATTTGGTAGGGGCCTATGGCTACACCTTC.

The chain joins TRBV14 to TRBJ1-6; no reliable D call. The CDR3 contains 11 residues. Trimming pared 1 base from V and 11 bases from J, leaving 3 bases between. CDR1 is SGHDN and CDR2 is FVKESK in the germline V gene. The CDR3 DNA reads TGTGCCAGCAGCCAAGGGCCACCCCTCCACTTT. Its protein product is CASSQGPPLHF.

The V gene is TRBV7-9, the J gene TRBJ2-6, with D possibly being TRBD1 (6 bases). Deletions cut 3 bases from V and 0 bases from J, with 15 bases between. This CDR3 has 18 residues. From germline, CDR1 is SEHNR and CDR2 FQNEAQ (reference sequence). The CDR3 DNA reads TGTGCCAGCAGCTTGGATTCCAGGGGCCTCTCTGGGGCCAACGTCCTGACTTTC. Protein product: CASSLDSRGLSGANVLTF.

V usage is TRBV7-9 and J usage is TRBJ1-1; 7 bases are shared with TRBD1. Germline loops: CDR1 SEHNR, CDR2 FQNEAQ (reference sequence). Trimming took 1 base from V and 12 from J; bases not matched to a gene: 8. This CDR3 has 13 residues. CDR3: CASSLETGLKTFF. As DNA, the CDR3 is TGTGCCAGCAGCTTAGAGACAGGGCTTAAGACTTTCTTT.

CDR3: CASSPVGVSSGTQYF. The CDR3 coding sequence is TGTGCCAGCAGCCCGGTAGGGGTTTCCAGTGGAACCCAGTACTTC. J is TRBJ2-5 and V is TRBV28; possible D gene TRBD1, 5 bases. Germline lookup yields CDR1 MDHEN and CDR2 SYDVKM. The CDR3 sequence is 15 residues long. With 6 bases removed from V and 8 bases from J, the gap between germline ends came to 22 bases.

The chain links TRBV7-8 to TRBJ1-3, with 10 bases fitting TRBD1. Germline V gives CDR1 SGHVS, CDR2 FQNEAQ. The CDR3 runs 17 residues. With V trimmed by 4 bases and J by 4 bases, 10 bases remained unmatched. The chain's CDR3 is CASSSPTGGLAGNTIYF. In DNA, the CDR3 is TGTGCCAGCAGCTCACCGACAGGGGGCTTAGCGGGAAACACCATATATTTT.

CDR3 protein: CASSLPGLGGNTIYF. CDR3 in DNA: TGCGCCAGCAGCCTACCGGGACTCGGAGGAAACACCATATATTTT. The chain combines TRBV5-1 with TRBJ1-3, with a weak D call TRBD1 (5 bases). This CDR3 has 15 amino acids. Deletions cut 4 bases from V and 4 bases from J, with 15 bases between. Germline values: CDR1 SGHRS, CDR2 YFSETQ.